This T cell receptor beta chain emerged from a study of blood T cell repertoires in COVID-19. Some clones are missing from TCRdb's copy, which holds only in-frame ones; the method was immunoSEQ multiplex PCR. Altogether 65,000 to 80,000 clones are present, roughly 82% being singletons, with the ten largest covering approximately 12%. The V segment lost 6 bases and the J segment 10 bases; nucleotides outside the gene matches: 7. Germline V gene sequence: CDR1 SEHNR, CDR2 FQNEAQ (reference sequence). The CDR3 length is 12 residues. Sequencing input: peripheral blood. The sequence was obtained from a human donor in a cohort sampled during active COVID-19. The rearrangement links TRBV7-9 to TRBJ2-3; the match to TRBD2 covers 7 bases. CDR3 coding DNA: TGTGCCAGCAGTCAACTAGCGTTTGCGCAGTATTTT. The encoded protein is CASSQLAFAQYF.